Sequencing of this T cell receptor (beta chain) was carried out in a study of prognosis after radiotherapy for stage I lung cancer. Study findings and constraints: Reportedly, patients with and without metastases differed in TRBV and TRBJ gene usage. Post-treatment Shannon entropy following stereotactic body radiation therapy was lower among patients who developed distant metastases. It is unknown whether the expanded TCR clones recognize the tumor.

Multiplex PCR, run in two rounds, amplified TCR beta CDR3 from genomic DNA. Individual primers that were specific to each TRBV and TRBJ gene served in first-round PCR. One entry per CDR3 protein, called by TCRdb with MiXCR from the multiplex PCR reads. Of fewer than 40,000 distinct CDR3 sequences listed, under 40% are singletons. Details on this clonotype: Its antigen is not known.

Peripheral blood, in roughly 6-milliliter volumes, was drawn at each of two time points. This CDR3 spans 13 amino acids. CDR1 is MNHEY and CDR2 is SMNVEV in the germline V gene (reference sequence). The V gene lost 3 bases and the J gene lost 11 bases, with 14 bases spanning the gap. The material was PBMCs, obtained before or after stereotactic body radiation therapy (not recorded which). The chain links TRBV27 to TRBJ1-5, with D maybe TRBD1 (5 bases). The sequence came from a donor older than 45 with non-small cell lung cancer. Here the CDR3 reads CASSLRSRGAQHF. In nucleotides, the CDR3 is TGTGCCAGCAGTTTGCGCTCCAGAGGGGCCCAGCATTTT.